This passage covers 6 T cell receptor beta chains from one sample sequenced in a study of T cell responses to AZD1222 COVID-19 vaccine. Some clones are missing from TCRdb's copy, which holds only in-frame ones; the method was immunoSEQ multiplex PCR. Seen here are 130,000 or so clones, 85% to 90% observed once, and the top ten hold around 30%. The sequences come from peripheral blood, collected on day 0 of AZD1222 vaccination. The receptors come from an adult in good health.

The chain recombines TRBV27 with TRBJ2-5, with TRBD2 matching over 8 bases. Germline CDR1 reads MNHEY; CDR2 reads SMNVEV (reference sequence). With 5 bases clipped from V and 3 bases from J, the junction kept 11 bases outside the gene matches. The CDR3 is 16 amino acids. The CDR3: CASSKKLAEGEETQYF. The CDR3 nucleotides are TGTGCCAGCAGTAAAAAACTAGCGGAGGGAGAAGAGACCCAGTACTTC.

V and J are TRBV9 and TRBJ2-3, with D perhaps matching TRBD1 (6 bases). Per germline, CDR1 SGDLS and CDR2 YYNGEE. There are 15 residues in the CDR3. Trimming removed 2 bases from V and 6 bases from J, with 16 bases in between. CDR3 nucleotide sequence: TGTGCCAGCAGCGTGGCAGGGGCGCCGGGGGATACGCAGTATTTT. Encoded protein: CASSVAGAPGDTQYF.

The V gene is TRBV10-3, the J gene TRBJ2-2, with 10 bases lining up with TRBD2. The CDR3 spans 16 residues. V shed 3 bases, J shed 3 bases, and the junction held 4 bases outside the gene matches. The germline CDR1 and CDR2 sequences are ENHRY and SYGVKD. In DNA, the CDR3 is TGTGCCATCAGTGACGAGACTAGCGGGTACACCGGGGAGCTGTTTTTT. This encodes CAISDETSGYTGELFF.

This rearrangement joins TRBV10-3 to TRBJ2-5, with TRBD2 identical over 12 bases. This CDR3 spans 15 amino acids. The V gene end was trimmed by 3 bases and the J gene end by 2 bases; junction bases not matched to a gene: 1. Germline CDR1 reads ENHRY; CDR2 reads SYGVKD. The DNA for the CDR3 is TGTGCCATCAGTGAACTAGCGGGGGGACAAGAGACCCAGTACTTC. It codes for CAISELAGGQETQYF.

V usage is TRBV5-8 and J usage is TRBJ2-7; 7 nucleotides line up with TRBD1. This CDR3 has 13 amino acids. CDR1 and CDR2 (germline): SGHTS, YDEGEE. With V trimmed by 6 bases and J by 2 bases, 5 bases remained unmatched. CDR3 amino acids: CASTRTGPYEQYF. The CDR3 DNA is TGTGCCAGCACCCGGACAGGCCCCTACGAGCAGTACTTC.

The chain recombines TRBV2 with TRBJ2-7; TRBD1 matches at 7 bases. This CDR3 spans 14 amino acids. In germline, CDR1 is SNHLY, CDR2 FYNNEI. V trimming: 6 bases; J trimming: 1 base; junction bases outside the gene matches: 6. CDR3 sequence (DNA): TGTGCCAGCAGCCGGGACAGACCTTCCTACGAGCAGTACTTC. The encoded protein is CASSRDRPSYEQYF.